This passage covers 11 T cell receptor beta chains from one sample sequenced in a study of cytomegalovirus exposure and HLA in healthy donors. Use of 60 Vbeta and 13 Jbeta primers characterized the PCR. Sequencing used immunoSEQ multiplex PCR; TCRdb keeps in-frame clones, though not all of them. The profile shows approximately 160,000 clones, roughly four fifths of them singletons. The specimen sequenced was PBMCs. These TCRs come from a man aged 35-49 years in good health and CMV-seronegative.

This clone was detected a few times. The chain combines TRBV11-2 with TRBJ1-3; perhaps TRBD1 as D (5 bases). Germline lookup yields CDR1 SGHAT and CDR2 FQNNGV. Between the trimmed V and J ends, which lost 1 base and 6 bases, there was a span of 10 bases. This CDR3 has 14 residues. The CDR3, as DNA: TGTGCCAGCAGCTTAGTGGGGGGGACAAACACCATATATTTT. Protein product: CASSLVGGTNTIYF. Full variable domain (remainder filled in from reference TRBV11-2 and TRBJ1-3): EAGVAQSPRYKIIEKRQSVAFWCNPISGHATLYWYQQILGQGPKLLIQFQNNGVVDDSQLPKDRFSAERLKGVDSTLKIQPAKLEDSAVYLCASSLVGGTNTIYFGEGSWLTVV.

This chain connects TRBV7-9 to TRBJ2-7; D unresolved. Germline V gene lookup returns CDR1 SEHNR and CDR2 FQNEAQ (reference sequence). The CDR3 runs 14 residues. With 5 bases removed from V and 1 base from J, the gap between germline ends came to 12 bases. Written as DNA, the CDR3 is TGTGCCAGCAGCCGTTCCGACACTTCCTACGAGCAGTACTTC. Its translation is CASSRSDTSYEQYF.

This clone was picked up a small number of times. The V and J genes are TRBV28 and TRBJ1-1; TRBD1 might be the D (6 bases). CDR1 and CDR2 (germline): MDHEN, SYDVKM. V shed 3 bases and J shed 0 bases, with 14 bases lying between them. This CDR3 is 16 amino acids long. The CDR3 protein is CASSFLWGRVNTEAFF. The CDR3 bases are TGTGCCAGCAGTTTTCTATGGGGGCGGGTGAACACTGAAGCTTTCTTT.

This clone was seen only a few times. The CDR3 DNA follows: TGTGCCAGCAGTTTGGGCCCTAGGGGCGAGCAGTACGTC. Amino acids: CASSLGPRGEQYV. The chain combines TRBV6-5 with TRBJ2-7, with D possibly matching TRBD1 (5 bases). The CDR3 has 13 residues. The V gene lost 4 bases and the J gene lost 6 bases, with 13 bases spanning the gap. CDR1 and CDR2 (germline): MNHEY, SVGAGI.

The J gene is TRBJ1-4, the V gene TRBV30; possible D gene TRBD1, 5 bases. The CDR3 extends over 12 amino acids. V gave up 8 bases and J gave up 15 bases, with 22 bases separating them. Germline CDR1 reads GTSNPN; CDR2 reads SVGIG (reference sequence). The CDR3 here is CAGILGRAKVFF. The CDR3, as DNA: TGTGCCGGGATATTAGGCAGGGCGAAGGTGTTTTTT. Full variable domain (outside the CDR3, taken from reference TRBV30 and TRBJ1-4): SQTIHQWPATLVQPVGSPLSLECTVEGTSNPNLYWYRQAAGRGLQLLFYSVGIGQISSEVPQNLSASRPQDRQFILSSKKLLLSDSGFYLCAGILGRAKVFFGSGTQLSVL.

The chain has TRBV18 and TRBJ2-7; D possibly corresponds to TRBD1 (6 bases). CDR1 is KGHSH, CDR2 LQKENI, per germline. The CDR3 covers 13 residues. Trimming stripped 1 base from V and 2 bases from J, with 6 bases between. CDR3 DNA: TGTGCCAGCTCACCACAGGGGGCCTACGAGCAGTACTTC. Translating gives CASSPQGAYEQYF.

This clone was detected only a few times. The chain recombines TRBV6-6 with TRBJ1-1; perhaps TRBD1 as D (5 bases). The CDR3 length is 14 residues. V lost 6 bases, J lost 6 bases, and 17 bases lay in between. CDR1 is MNHNY, CDR2 SVGAGI, per germline (reference sequence). The CDR3 DNA follows: TGTGCCAGCAGCCTACTGGGGCGACTTTCTGAAGCTTTCTTT. Encoded protein: CASSLLGRLSEAFF.

CDR3 amino acids: CSASEEGEQYF. The CDR3 bases are TGCAGTGCTTCGGAGGAAGGCGAGCAGTACTTC. The rearrangement uses TRBV20-1 and TRBJ2-7; TRBD2 might be the D (5 bases). CDR1 and CDR2 (germline): DFQATT, SNEGSKA (reference sequence). The CDR3 sequence is 11 residues long. Trimming cost V 5 bases and J 6 bases, with 11 bases left between them.

The CDR3 spells CASSYQLSGVGNTIYF. The CDR3 DNA is TGTGCCAGCAGCTACCAACTTTCGGGGGTAGGAAACACCATATATTTT. V gene TRBV7-3 combines with J gene TRBJ1-3, with TRBD1 as a possible D gene (5 bases). Germline values: CDR1 SGHTA, CDR2 FQGTGA. The CDR3 sequence is 16 residues long. V lost 4 bases, J lost 4 bases, and 17 bases lay in between.

The chain couples TRBV30 to TRBJ1-1; no clear D. The V and J ends lost 0 bases and 5 bases respectively, with 10 bases between them. Per germline, CDR1 GTSNPN and CDR2 SVGIG (reference sequence). This CDR3 comprises 13 residues. The CDR3 here is CAWSVGGWTEAFF. The CDR3, as DNA: TGTGCCTGGAGTGTAGGAGGGTGGACTGAAGCTTTCTTT.

The gene calls are TRBV2 and TRBJ2-1, with D tentatively TRBD2 (6 bases). The V gene lost 9 bases and the J gene lost 4 bases, with 13 bases spanning the gap. The germline V gene has CDR1 SNHLY and CDR2 FYNNEI. The CDR3 is 13 residues long. The CDR3 coding sequence is TGTGCCAGTGCGCTAGGAGGGTACAATGAGCAGTTCTTC. It yields the protein CASALGGYNEQFF.